The 5 T cell receptor beta chains below come from one sample, sequenced in a study of cytomegalovirus exposure and HLA in healthy donors. This PCR relied on a set of 60 Vbeta primers and 13 Jbeta primers. Assay: immunoSEQ multiplex PCR; the TCRdb copy retains only in-frame clones and omits some. Here the sample spans almost 200,000 clones, roughly 77% being singletons. Sequences were obtained from PBMCs. The receptor set was obtained from a male donor in good health and CMV-seropositive.

V gene TRBV6-6 combines with J gene TRBJ1-1, with unresolved D. CDR1 is MNHNY and CDR2 is SVGAGI in the germline V gene (reference sequence). The CDR3 sequence is 14 residues long. V lost 2 bases to trimming and J lost 0 bases, with 7 bases between them. CDR3 residues: CASSYVGVNTEAFF. CDR3 nucleotide sequence: TGTGCCAGCAGTTACGTCGGGGTGAACACTGAAGCTTTCTTT.

The chain combines TRBV30 with TRBJ2-3; the D gene is possibly TRBD2 (5 bases). The V end was cut by 4 bases, the J end by 0 bases, with 8 bases between. From germline, CDR1 is GTSNPN and CDR2 SVGIG (reference sequence). The CDR3 is 13 amino acids. The chain's CDR3 is CAWTGGSTDTQYF. The CDR3 region has the DNA TGTGCCTGGACAGGAGGAAGCACAGATACGCAGTATTTT.

The J gene is TRBJ1-1, the V gene TRBV18, with 8 bases lining up with TRBD1. Germline CDR1 reads KGHSH; CDR2 reads LQKENI. The trim removed 4 bases at V and 3 bases at J, leaving 7 bases unmatched. The CDR3 runs to 15 residues. Here the CDR3 reads CASSHGQGGDTEAFF. The CDR3 nucleotides are TGTGCCAGCTCACACGGACAGGGAGGGGACACTGAAGCTTTCTTT.

The rearrangement uses TRBV27 and TRBJ1-1; TRBD1 agrees at 7 bases. The CDR3 contains 13 residues. After removal of 3 bases from V and 7 bases from J, the junction contained 5 bases not matched to a gene. Germline V gives CDR1 MNHEY, CDR2 SMNVEV (reference sequence). CDR3 in amino acids: CASSLVSGGEAFF. The DNA for the CDR3 is TGTGCCAGCAGTTTGGTTTCAGGGGGTGAAGCTTTCTTT.

The CDR3 region is CASSQDITGVGEKLFF. In DNA form, the CDR3 reads TGCGCCAGCAGTCAAGATATAACAGGGGTCGGTGAAAAACTGTTTTTT. This rearrangement joins TRBV23-1 to TRBJ1-4; 7 bases are a match to TRBD1. TRBV23-1 is sorted into the ORF group, with uncertain function. V lost 2 bases to trimming and J lost 7 bases; unmatched junction nucleotides: 10. The CDR3 length is 16 residues.